Below are 3 T cell receptor beta chains sequenced from a single sample in a study of PD-1 blockade in mismatch repair-deficient tumors. The method was immunoSEQ multiplex PCR; TCRdb's version includes in-frame clones alone and lacks a portion of them. The sample holds some 130,000 clones, approximately 91% seen once. The sequences come from peripheral blood, collected approximately 72 weeks after starting pembrolizumab. These receptors were obtained from an adult with mismatch repair-deficient cancer.

This clone was picked up a small number of times. The CDR3 DNA reads TGCGCCAGCAGCCTTGCGGGAGCCAGCAATGAGCAGTTCTTC. Its translation: CASSLAGASNEQFF. The chain links TRBV4-1 to TRBJ2-1; 7 nucleotides match TRBD2. Germline V lookup: CDR1 MGHRA, CDR2 YSYEKL. V lost 4 bases and J lost 6; bases outside the gene matches: 6. CDR3 length: 14 amino acids.

This clone has just a few counts. This sequence joins TRBV30 and TRBJ2-1, with TRBD2 identical over 7 bases. Unmatched junction bases numbered 12, after V lost 2 bases and J lost 14 bases. This CDR3 has 13 amino acids. CDR1 is GTSNPN, CDR2 SVGIG, per germline (reference sequence). CDR3 loop: CAWSSGLVASKFF. Here the CDR3 DNA reads TGTGCCTGGAGTTCAGGACTAGTGGCATCGAAGTTCTTC. The whole variable domain, remainder taken from reference TRBV30 and TRBJ2-1, is SQTIHQWPATLVQPVGSPLSLECTVEGTSNPNLYWYRQAAGRGLQLLFYSVGIGQISSEVPQNLSASRPQDRQFILSSKKLLLSDSGFYLCAWSSGLVASKFFGPGTRLTVL.

The chain carries TRBV7-8 and TRBJ2-7; TRBD1 aligns across 9 bases. Germline CDR1 and CDR2: SGHVS and FQNEAQ. Trimming took 4 bases from V and 3 from J; bases not matched to a gene: 10. The CDR3 is 16 residues long. The CDR3, as DNA: TGTGCCAGCAGCTCTCGGACAGGGGTCAAAGTCTACGAGCAGTACTTC. This codes for CASSSRTGVKVYEQYF. The full variable domain, in which reference TRBV7-8 and TRBJ2-7 provide the parts outside the CDR3, is GAGVSQSPRYKVAKRGQDVALRCDPISGHVSLFWYQQALGQGPEFLTYFQNEAQLDKSGLPSDRFFAERPEGSVSTLKIQRTQQEDSAVYLCASSSRTGVKVYEQYFGPGTRLTVT.